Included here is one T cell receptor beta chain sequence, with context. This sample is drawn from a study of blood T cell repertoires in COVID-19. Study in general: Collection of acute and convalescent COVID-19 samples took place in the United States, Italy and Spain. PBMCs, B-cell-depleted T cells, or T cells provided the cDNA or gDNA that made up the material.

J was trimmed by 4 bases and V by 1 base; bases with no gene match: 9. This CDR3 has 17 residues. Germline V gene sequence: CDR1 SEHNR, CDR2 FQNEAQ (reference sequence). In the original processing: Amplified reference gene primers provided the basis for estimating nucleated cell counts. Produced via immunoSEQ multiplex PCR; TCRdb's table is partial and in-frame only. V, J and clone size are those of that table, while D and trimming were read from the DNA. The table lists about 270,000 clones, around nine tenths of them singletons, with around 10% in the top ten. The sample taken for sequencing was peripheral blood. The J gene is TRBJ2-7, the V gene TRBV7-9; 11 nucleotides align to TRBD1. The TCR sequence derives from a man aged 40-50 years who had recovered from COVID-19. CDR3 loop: CASSLENPWDRGYEQYF. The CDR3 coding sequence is TGTGCCAGCAGCTTAGAGAATCCATGGGACAGGGGGTACGAGCAGTACTTC.